This TCR beta chain was identified during a study of blood T cells in healthy people across ages. The authors ran a second PCR of about 6 to 12 cycles using a sample-barcoded 5' primer and a J-beta primer mix. Each TCR beta cDNA got a 12-nucleotide random molecular identifier. MiXCR was run by TCRdb on the 5' RACE reads, yielding one entry per CDR3 protein. This table has around 700,000 distinct CDR3 sequences, 20% to 25% appearing once. Total RNA, at least 5 micrograms per sample, was extracted from PBMCs. Regarding this clonotype: Its cognate antigen is unknown.

CDR3 size: 11 residues. Trimming took 2 bases from V and 8 from J, leaving 7 bases between them. The germline gives CDR1 DFQATT, CDR2 SNEGSKA (reference sequence). Whole-study findings and limits: Researchers report that TCR beta diversity correlated strongly with naive T cell percentage.

The sample was also reused in another study, on T cells of mothers and their children. That report notes: Per child, roughly 3 million TCR beta CDR3 reads were obtained, against over 9.5 million per mother.

The sample was blood. The chain has TRBV20-1 and TRBJ2-1; maybe TRBD1 (6 bases). This receptor was obtained from a boy aged 5-17 years in good health. The CDR3 nucleotides are TGCAGTGCTAGACAGGGGTATGAGCAGTTCTTC. It translates to CSARQGYEQFF.